This T cell receptor beta chain was profiled in a study of blood T cell repertoires in COVID-19. About the research overall: The cDNA or gDNA used as material had been derived from T cells, B-cell-depleted T cells, or PBMCs.

Original handling: How many nucleated cells were present was estimated from reference gene primer amplification. This table comes from immunoSEQ multiplex PCR, and its TCRdb copy is limited to in-frame clones, with some not included. D and trimming were read from the DNA, whereas the V and J calls and clone size are those reported in that table. This sample has roughly 170,000 clones, with about 74% found just once. The CDR3 consists of 14 residues. Trimming cost V 4 bases and J 2 bases; bases outside gene matches: 5. Germline loops: CDR1 SGHRS, CDR2 YFSETQ. The sequence was obtained from a woman older than 75 with acute or convalescent COVID-19. The rearrangement links TRBV5-1 to TRBJ2-5; TRBD2 matches at 7 bases. Sequencing was done on a sample of peripheral blood. CDR3 residues: CASSPGTKQETQYF. For the CDR3, the DNA is TGCGCCAGCAGCCCCGGGACTAAACAAGAGACCCAGTACTTC. Supplemented by reference TRBV5-1 and TRBJ2-5, the full variable domain reads KAGVTQTPRYLIKTRGQQVTLSCSPISGHRSVSWYQQTPGQGLQFLFEYFSETQRNKGNFPGRFSGRQFSNSRSEMNVSTLELGDSALYLCASSPGTKQETQYFGPGTRLLVL.